This TCR beta chain came from a study of cytomegalovirus exposure and HLA in healthy donors. Overall study context: Sequencing of about 179 million T cells in an earlier analysis found around 120 million unique TCR beta sequences. Of more than 350 genotyped donors, about 81% clustered with self-reported Caucasian donors. General observations from the study: Presence/absence analyses supposed approximately even sequencing depth among donors. CMV serostatus was the sole immune exposure information available.

60 Vbeta and 13 Jbeta primers were used in PCR. Method: immunoSEQ multiplex PCR; TCRdb's copy keeps in-frame clones and lacks some. The sample has about 160,000 clones, over 65% seen once. This clone was detected once. The antigen remains unidentified. Trimming removed 2 bases from V and 0 bases from J, with 11 bases in between. CDR1 and CDR2 (germline): MNHEY, SVGAGI. This CDR3 is 15 amino acids long. Sequenced sample: PBMCs. The rearrangement joins TRBV6-5 to TRBJ2-7, with D perhaps TRBD1 (5 bases). The clonotype originates from a man aged 35 to 55 in good health and CMV-seropositive. CDR3 DNA sequence: TGTGCCAGCAGTTACCAAACAGGTAGCTCCTACGAGCAGTACTTC. Protein sequence: CASSYQTGSSYEQYF.